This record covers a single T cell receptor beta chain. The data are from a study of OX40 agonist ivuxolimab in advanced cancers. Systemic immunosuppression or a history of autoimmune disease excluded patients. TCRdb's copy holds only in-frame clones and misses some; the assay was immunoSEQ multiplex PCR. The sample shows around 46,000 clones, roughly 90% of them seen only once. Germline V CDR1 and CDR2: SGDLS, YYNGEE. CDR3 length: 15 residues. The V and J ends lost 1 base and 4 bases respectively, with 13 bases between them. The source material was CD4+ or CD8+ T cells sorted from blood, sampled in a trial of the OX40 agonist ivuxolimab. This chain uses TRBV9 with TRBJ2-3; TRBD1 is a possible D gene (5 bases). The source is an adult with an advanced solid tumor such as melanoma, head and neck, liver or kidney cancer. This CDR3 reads CASSVQGDGADTQYF. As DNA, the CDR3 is TGTGCCAGCAGCGTACAAGGGGATGGCGCAGATACGCAGTATTTT.